The 21 T cell receptor beta chains below all came from one sample that was sequenced in a study of low-dose radiotherapy and immunotherapy resistance in tumors. Primers used for first-strand cDNA, a TRAV- and TRBV-specific set, covered both alpha and beta chains. TCRs were put through approximately 20 PCR cycles of amplification with Phusion. A constant-region primer and the V-primer adapter served as the primer pair. TCRdb redid the calling of the reads with MiXCR, one entry per CDR3 protein. The data show approximately 90,000 distinct CDR3 sequences, roughly 19% seen once. The time point here: before trial treatment. Sequencing used PBMCs, obtained before treatment. Every receptor here comes from a male donor with prostate cancer.

In its sample, this clonotype was seen once. The V call is TRBV20-1, the J call TRBJ1-2; D unclear. From germline, CDR1 is DFQATT and CDR2 SNEGSKA (reference sequence). This CDR3 contains 14 residues. Trimming removed 1 base from V and 5 bases from J, with 14 bases in between. The CDR3 spells CSARVQGFGYGYTF. The CDR3 DNA follows: TGCAGTGCTAGAGTGCAAGGATTTGGATATGGCTACACCTTC.

This clonotype has at least ten counts. CDR3 sequence (DNA): TGCGCCAGCAGCTTGACAGGGGTTGAGTACAATGAGCAGTTCTTC. Encoded protein: CASSLTGVEYNEQFF. The rearrangement uses TRBV5-1 and TRBJ2-1, with TRBD1 matching 7 bases. This CDR3 region has 15 residues. Germline V gives CDR1 SGHRS, CDR2 YFSETQ. V dropped 1 base and J dropped 4; count of bases not matched to a gene: 5.

Ten or more counts support this clonotype. The V gene is TRBV5-4, the J gene TRBJ2-7; D not resolved. The germline gives CDR1 SGHNT, CDR2 YYREEE (reference sequence). V was shortened by 0 bases and J by 7 bases, with 11 bases between the two germline ends. This CDR3 is built from 13 residues. The CDR3 sequence is CASSLGLSGEQYF. CDR3 DNA sequence: TGTGCCAGCAGCTTGGGTCTCTCCGGGGAGCAGTACTTC.

The V gene is TRBV14, the J gene TRBJ2-3; D is possibly TRBD1 (6 bases). Between the trimmed V and J ends, which lost 2 bases and 5 bases, there was a span of 17 bases. Germline V lookup: CDR1 SGHDN, CDR2 FVKESK. The CDR3 runs 16 residues. CDR3 in DNA: TGTGCCAGCAGCCAACCAACACAGGGAAACCAAGATACGCAGTATTTT. Protein: CASSQPTQGNQDTQYF.

Note on this clonotype: One base separates it from a far larger clone, so it is likely a read error. V gene TRBV6-2 or TRBV6-3 combines with J gene TRBJ2-7, with TRBD1 matching over 10 bases. CDR1 is MNHEY and CDR2 is SVGEGT in the germline V gene. This CDR3 comprises 16 residues. V was clipped by 7 bases and J by 7 bases; unmatched bases: 16. This CDR3 reads CASKGDRGRSYNEQYF. The CDR3 nucleotides are TGTGCCAGCAAGGGGGACAGGGGAAGGTCCTACAATGAGCAGTACTTC.

This clonotype was detected ten times or more. The V and J genes are TRBV20-1 and TRBJ2-3; D is undetermined. V dropped 1 base and J dropped 2 bases, with 16 bases sitting between them. CDR1 and CDR2 (germline): DFQATT, SNEGSKA (reference sequence). The length of the CDR3 is 16 residues. The CDR3 DNA reads TGCAGTGCTAGAGCGGCAGAAGAATTTGACACAGATACGCAGTATTTT. It codes for CSARAAEEFDTDTQYF.

CDR3 amino acids: CSALGLQELETQYF. CDR3 coding DNA: TGCAGTGCCCTCGGGCTCCAGGAGTTGGAGACCCAGTACTTC. The chain uses TRBV20-1 and TRBJ2-5, with D hard to call. The V gene lost 6 bases and the J gene lost 5 bases, with 19 bases spanning the gap. CDR3 size: 14 residues. Per germline, CDR1 DFQATT and CDR2 SNEGSKA (reference sequence).

This clonotype was counted ten times or more. The genes are TRBV7-9 and TRBJ1-2; D gene unclear. Trimming shortened V by 0 bases and J by 4 bases, and 6 bases separated the two germline ends. The germline gives CDR1 SEHNR, CDR2 FQNEAQ (reference sequence). The CDR3 length is 13 residues. CDR3 in amino acids: CASSLAEIYGYTF. CDR3 DNA sequence: TGTGCCAGCAGCTTAGCAGAGATCTATGGCTACACCTTC.

This clonotype was recorded many times. This chain links TRBV15 with TRBJ2-5; D possibly matches TRBD1 or TRBD2 (5 bases each). Per germline, CDR1 LNHNV and CDR2 YYDKDF (reference sequence). V lost 3 bases, J lost 4 bases, and 12 bases lay in between. This CDR3 spans 14 amino acids. In DNA form, the CDR3 reads TGTGCCACCAGCAGGAGGGGACGTCCAGAGACCCAGTACTTC. This translates into CATSRRGRPETQYF.

This clonotype has at least ten counts. The chain combines TRBV5-1 with TRBJ2-1, with a tentative D call TRBD1 (6 bases). The germline V gene encodes CDR1 SGHRS and CDR2 YFSETQ. This CDR3 is 11 amino acids long. Between the trimmed V and J ends, which lost 6 bases and 7 bases, there was a span of 8 bases. DNA of the CDR3: TGCGCCAGCACAGGGGTGAATGAGCAGTTCTTC. It codes for CASTGVNEQFF. Combining the CDR3 with reference TRBV5-1 and TRBJ2-1 gives the whole variable domain KAGVTQTPRYLIKTRGQQVTLSCSPISGHRSVSWYQQTPGQGLQFLFEYFSETQRNKGNFPGRFSGRQFSNSRSEMNVSTLELGDSALYLCASTGVNEQFFGPGTRLTVL.

This chain uses TRBV4-1 with TRBJ2-7; 9 nucleotides match TRBD1. Germline CDR1 and CDR2: MGHRA and YSYEKL. V trimming: 1 base; J trimming: 5 bases; junction bases outside the gene matches: 9. The CDR3 is 16 residues long. CDR3 bases: TGCGCCAGCAGCCAAGTCATACAGGGGGCGGGAAACGAGCAGTACTTC. This codes for CASSQVIQGAGNEQYF.

Concerning this clonotype itself: A far bigger clonotype differs at one base, so this is likely a read error. The chain links TRBV18 to TRBJ2-7; no reliable D call. The CDR3 has 15 amino acids. Between the trimmed V and J ends, which lost 6 bases and 7 bases, there was a span of 22 bases. Looked up from germline, CDR1 is KGHSH and CDR2 is LQKENI. CDR3 loop: CASSPASAPRNEQYF. The DNA of the CDR3 is TGTGCCAGCTCCCCCGCGAGCGCCCCTCGCAATGAGCAGTACTTC.

This clonotype was picked up one time. This CDR3 reads CASSYPTGGDQPQHF. CDR3 sequence (DNA): TGTGCCAGCAGTTACCCTACAGGGGGGGATCAGCCCCAGCATTTT. The chain couples TRBV6-2 or TRBV6-3 to TRBJ1-5; 8 bases are shared with TRBD1. The CDR3 sequence is 15 residues long. CDR1 is MNHEY and CDR2 is SVGEGT in the germline V gene. V lost 2 bases to trimming and J lost 5 bases; unmatched junction nucleotides: 5.

This clonotype was picked up many times. The chain is built from TRBV7-2 and TRBJ2-1; 7 nucleotides align to TRBD1. Losses at the gene ends were 4 bases for V and 9 bases for J; bases not matched to a gene: 6. Germline lookup yields CDR1 SGHTA and CDR2 FQGNSA. This CDR3 has 13 amino acids. In DNA, the CDR3 is TGTGCCAGCAGCTCTGAAGGGGGCGGTGAGCAGTTCTTC. This encodes CASSSEGGGEQFF. The full variable domain, with the rest looked up from reference TRBV7-2 and TRBJ2-1, is GAGVSQSPSNKVTEKGKDVELRCDPISGHTALYWYRQSLGQGLEFLIYFQGNSAPDKSGLPSDRFSAERTGGSVSTLTIQRTQQEDSAVYLCASSSEGGGEQFFGPGTRLTVL.

This clonotype was observed at least ten times. V is TRBV20-1 and J is TRBJ1-1; D is uncertain. In germline, CDR1 is DFQATT, CDR2 SNEGSKA (reference sequence). The CDR3 sequence is 15 residues long. Between the trimmed V and J ends, which lost 5 bases and 1 base, there was a span of 17 bases. As DNA, the CDR3 is TGCAGTGCTTCTCTATCCCATATAAGGAACACTGAAGCTTTCTTT. It specifies CSASLSHIRNTEAFF.

This clonotype was found a few times. The chain uses TRBV1 and TRBJ1-1. TRBV1 is tagged as a pseudogene. The CDR3 has 17 amino acids. In DNA form, the CDR3 reads TGCGCCAGCAGCCAAGGGCTGCGGGGTCGGAGGCACACTGAAGCTTTCTTT. The encoded protein is CASSQGLRGRRHTEAFF.

In this sample, this clonotype turned up many times. The chain couples TRBV18 to TRBJ2-3; the D call may be TRBD1 or TRBD2 (5 bases each). Trimming removed 3 bases at V and 2 bases at J, with 15 bases between. This CDR3 comprises 16 residues. Germline CDR1 is KGHSH and CDR2 is LQKENI. The CDR3 region has the DNA TGTGCCAGCTCACCCCAAGCGAGGGGAAACACAGATACGCAGTATTTT. Translating it yields CASSPQARGNTDTQYF. The full variable domain, its missing parts supplied by reference TRBV18 and TRBJ2-3, is NAGVMQNPRHLVRRRGQEARLRCSPMKGHSHVYWYRQLPEEGLKFMVYLQKENIIDESGMPKERFSAEFPKEGPSILRIQQVVRGDSAAYFCASSPQARGNTDTQYFGPGTRLTVL.

This clonotype was picked up many times. V gene TRBV6-5 combines with J gene TRBJ2-7; the D gene is possibly TRBD1 (7 bases). The CDR3 covers 15 residues. CDR1 MNHEY and CDR2 SVGAGI come from the germline V gene. Trimming took off 6 bases at V and 0 bases at J, with 15 bases between the two ends. The CDR3 loop is CASRAGQRSSYEQYF. The CDR3 DNA reads TGTGCCAGCAGGGCGGGACAGAGGAGCTCCTACGAGCAGTACTTC.

On this clonotype itself: A read error may be the cause here, since a much bigger clone is one base away. The chain combines TRBV12-3 or TRBV12-4 with TRBJ2-1, with D perhaps matching TRBD1 (5 bases). V was pared by 6 bases and J by 13 bases, with 19 bases between. This CDR3 has 13 amino acids. As DNA, the CDR3 is TGTGCCAGCAGATCGGACAAACAGGAGACCCAGTTCTTC. Protein product: CASRSDKQETQFF.

This clonotype was counted at least ten times. The J gene is TRBJ2-3, the V gene TRBV2, with D perhaps matching TRBD1 (5 bases). The V and J ends lost 6 bases and 1 base respectively, with 11 bases between them. CDR1 and CDR2 (germline): SNHLY, FYNNEI. This CDR3 spans 14 amino acids. CDR3 protein: CASRIGRGTDTQYF. The CDR3 bases are TGTGCCAGCAGAATTGGCAGGGGCACAGATACGCAGTATTTT.

Many counts were recorded for this clonotype. The rearrangement joins TRBV7-8 to TRBJ1-1; D not certain. Germline V CDR1 and CDR2: SGHVS, FQNEAQ. CDR3 size: 14 residues. V was cut by 0 bases and J by 0 bases, with 5 bases left in between. CDR3 nucleotide sequence: TGTGCCAGCAGCTTAGCTGTGGTGAACACTGAAGCTTTCTTT. Translating gives CASSLAVVNTEAFF.